This TCR beta chain was retrieved from a study of blood T cell repertoires in COVID-19 (TCRdb year 2020). Study-wide context: Collaborator samples came from the United States, Italy and Spain and covered acute and convalescent phases of COVID-19. The material from the prospective study consisted of cDNA or gDNA derived from T cells, B-cell-depleted T cells, or PBMCs. The dataset comprised deeply sampled blood TCRbeta repertoires from subjects exposed to, actively infected with, or recovered from COVID-19. The repertoires were released in a freely available public database meant as a resource for research on the immune response to SARS-CoV-2. The samples were drawn from two sources: the first 160 participants of the ongoing ImmuneRACE study, and fewer than 1,500 subjects contributed by 6 global collaborators. The sample metadata nearly always contained a de-identified subject ID, COVID-19 status, age in years and sex. Where available, HLA class I and class II types were taken from metadata supplied by the sample provider and were not determined by assay-based typing.

Results and caveats for the whole study, not just this receptor: How much clinical and demographic metadata was included differed by source and by participant, and the metadata was provided uncurated.

In the germline V gene, CDR1 corresponds to SGDLS and CDR2 to YYNGEE. V drops 2 bases and J drops 4 bases, leaving 6 bases in between. Including the terminal cysteine and phenylalanine, the CDR3 comprises 12 residues. The DNA shown is the 36-base CDR3, in frame from base 1. The immunoSEQ Assay, a bias-controlled multiplex PCR, was used to amplify TCRbeta CDR3 regions from genomic DNA. Per the authors' processing: Within the assay, amplification of reference gene primers was used to estimate how many nucleated cells each sample contained. To quantify the absolute abundance of each unique TCRbeta CDR3 rearrangement, sequence reads were collapsed and filtered. For each sample, productive Simpson clonality was calculated as the square root of Simpson's diversity index across productive rearrangements. TCRdb mirrors the immuneACCESS table, restricted to in-frame sequences. Some clones are absent from its copies; in checked studies, under half trace to an unresolved V gene, and the reason for the others is unknown. That table furnishes V, J and clone size, whereas the DNA furnished D and trimming. The sample includes some 200,000 clones, with roughly nine tenths observed a single time. Roughly 3% of the sample is taken by the ten largest.

Note on this clone: Its binding antigen is unknown. No base quality values were provided; no much bigger clone lies one nucleotide off.

The collaborating institutions used their own protocols to collect whole blood in K2EDTA tubes. Collaborator samples were shipped for TCRbeta analysis as frozen whole blood, isolated PBMCs, or DNA extracted from either sample type. The rearrangement combines TRBV9 with TRBJ2-5, with the D gene not confidently named. The clonotype comes from a man in his sixties or seventies with acute or convalescent COVID-19. Sequenced material: peripheral blood. This receptor carries the CDR3 CASSVGGETQYF. The sequenced DNA: TGTGCCAGCAGCGTCGGCGGAGAGACCCAGTACTTC.